What follows are 24 T cell receptor beta chains derived from one specimen sequenced in a study of control samples from healthy donors and cancer patients. Generated by immunoSEQ multiplex PCR, the TCRdb table keeps only in-frame clones and is missing some. The table has some 410,000 clones, about 93% seen once; the top ten hold roughly 6.4%. Material: PBMCs. These TCRs come from a man aged 35 to 55 with head and neck cancer.

The chain joins TRBV18 to TRBJ2-7; 10 nucleotides match TRBD1. Unmatched junction bases numbered 7, after V lost 8 bases and J lost 3 bases. The CDR3 totals 14 residues. The germline gives CDR1 KGHSH, CDR2 LQKENI. The CDR3 DNA reads as TGTGCCAGCGGGCGGACAGGGGGTGACTACGAGCAGTACTTC. Translating gives CASGRTGGDYEQYF.

The count of this clone is one. V usage is TRBV6-2 or TRBV6-3 and J usage is TRBJ2-5; TRBD2 aligns across 11 bases. Germline-derived CDR1 and CDR2 are MNHEY and SVGEGT. Trimming took 7 bases from V and 13 from J; bases not matched to a gene: 14. This CDR3 contains 14 residues. CDR3: CASTPLTSGALRYF. The DNA of the CDR3 is TGTGCCAGCACCCCCCTGACTAGCGGGGCCCTGAGGTACTTC.

V usage is TRBV7-6 and J usage is TRBJ2-1; possible D gene TRBD2, 6 bases. Germline V gene data show CDR1 as SGHVS and CDR2 as FNYEAQ. V was clipped by 5 bases and J by 4 bases, with 6 bases between them. This CDR3 region has 12 residues. The CDR3 region has the DNA TGTGCCAGCAGCGGGACTTACAATGAGCAGTTCTTC. Translating it yields CASSGTYNEQFF.

The J gene is TRBJ2-5, the V gene TRBV6-2 or TRBV6-3, with TRBD1 identical over 7 bases. This CDR3 region has 14 residues. J gave up 1 base and V 5 bases, and 4 bases lay outside the gene matches. Germline loops: CDR1 MNHEY, CDR2 SVGEGT. This chain's CDR3 is CASSKGQSQETQYF. The CDR3 coding sequence is TGTGCCAGCAGTAAGGGACAGTCCCAAGAGACCCAGTACTTC.

This chain uses TRBV19 with TRBJ1-1; TRBD1 is a possible D gene (5 bases). The CDR3 is made up of 11 amino acids. Trimming left V 6 bases short and J 7 bases short, with 9 bases between. The germline CDR1 and CDR2 sequences are LNHDA and SQIVND (reference sequence). In DNA form, the CDR3 reads TGTGCCAGTAGCGTGGGGGTTGAAGCTTTCTTT. This encodes CASSVGVEAFF.

This chain connects TRBV2 to TRBJ2-6; tentatively, D is TRBD2 (5 bases). The CDR3 contains 14 residues. Trimming stripped 7 bases from V and 1 base from J, with 8 bases between. Per the germline V gene, CDR1 is SNHLY and CDR2 is FYNNEI. For the CDR3, the DNA is TGTGCCAGCAACCGGGGATCTGGGGCCAACGTCCTGACTTTC. This sequence encodes CASNRGSGANVLTF.

The rearrangement links TRBV6-2 or TRBV6-3 to TRBJ2-2; 10 positions match TRBD2. There are 15 residues in the CDR3. V was pared by 6 bases and J by 3 bases, with 4 bases of the junction left unmatched. In germline, CDR1 is MNHEY, CDR2 SVGEGT. This CDR3 reads CASSKTSGHTGELFF. CDR3 DNA sequence: TGTGCCAGCAGCAAGACTAGCGGGCACACCGGGGAGCTGTTTTTT.

This clone was observed a single time. The chain recombines TRBV6-5 with TRBJ2-1; 8 bases fit TRBD2. The junction had 3 bases not matched to a gene; V was cut back by 2 bases and J by 6 bases. Germline assignment: CDR1 MNHEY and CDR2 SVGAGI. The CDR3 totals 14 residues. CDR3 DNA sequence: TGTGCCAGCAGTTACAGCGGGAGAGCCAATGAGCAGTTCTTC. Residues: CASSYSGRANEQFF.

The chain combines TRBV7-9 with TRBJ2-7, with TRBD1 matching over 7 bases. V shed 3 bases and J 4 bases; nucleotides not matched to a gene: 9. The length of the CDR3 is 15 residues. Germline CDR1 SEHNR, CDR2 FQNEAQ (reference sequence). The CDR3, as DNA: TGTGCCAGCAGCTTTCCGGCAGGGGGTTCTTACGAGCAGTACTTC. Translated: CASSFPAGGSYEQYF.

This rearrangement joins TRBV9 to TRBJ2-1; TRBD2 aligns across 10 bases. CDR1 and CDR2 from the germline V gene are SGDLS and YYNGEE. J was trimmed by 8 bases and V by 2 bases; bases with no gene match: 7. The length of the CDR3 is 15 residues. The CDR3 is CASSVSSGSFDEQFF. The CDR3, as DNA: TGTGCCAGCAGCGTCTCTAGCGGGAGCTTTGATGAGCAGTTCTTC.

This chain connects TRBV28 to TRBJ2-1; weak D call: TRBD1 (5 bases). Trimming pared 7 bases from V and 10 bases from J, leaving 17 bases between. Germline V CDR1 and CDR2: MDHEN, SYDVKM. The CDR3 loop spans 13 amino acids. The CDR3 DNA reads as TGTGCCAGCACCACCACCTTTCCAGGGGAGCAGTTCTTC. Its translation: CASTTTFPGEQFF.

This chain uses TRBV7-9 with TRBJ2-1; D might be TRBD1 (6 bases). Germline V gene data show CDR1 as SEHNR and CDR2 as FQNEAQ (reference sequence). V lost 1 base, J lost 2 bases, and 9 bases lay in between. The CDR3 extends over 15 amino acids. CDR3 residues: CASSLGGGPYNEQFF. CDR3 DNA sequence: TGTGCCAGCAGCTTAGGAGGGGGTCCCTACAATGAGCAGTTCTTC.

The V gene is TRBV5-6, the J gene TRBJ2-7, with D possibly matching TRBD2 (7 bases). Germline assignment: CDR1 SGHDT and CDR2 YYEEEE. The CDR3 length is 16 residues. The V and J ends lost 3 bases and 7 bases respectively, with 23 bases between them. The CDR3 sequence is CASSWFGGATRGEQYF. For the CDR3, the DNA is TGTGCCAGCAGCTGGTTTGGGGGGGCGACACGGGGAGAGCAGTACTTC.

Note on this clone: The same CDR3 also results from other DNA sequences found in this sample. This rearrangement joins TRBV7-3 to TRBJ1-6, with D tentatively TRBD1 (5 bases). The germline CDR1 and CDR2 sequences are SGHTA and FQGTGA. V was shortened by 5 bases and J by 6 bases, with 14 bases between the two germline ends. The CDR3 runs 15 residues. The CDR3 loop is CASSLLGQGNSPLHF. CDR3 sequence (DNA): TGTGCCAGCAGCCTCCTGGGGCAGGGTAATTCACCCCTCCACTTT. The whole variable domain, filled in from reference TRBV7-3 and TRBJ1-6, reads GAGVSQTPSNKVTEKGKYVELRCDPISGHTALYWYRQSLGQGPEFLIYFQGTGAADDSGLPNDRFFAVRPEGSVSTLKIQRTERGDSAVYLCASSLLGQGNSPLHFGNGTRLTVT.

This clone was counted once. J is TRBJ2-5 and V is TRBV7-9; either TRBD1 or TRBD2 may fit D (5 bases each). CDR3 length: 16 amino acids. Trimming left V 4 bases short and J 7 bases short, with 22 bases between. CDR1 SEHNR and CDR2 FQNEAQ come from the germline V gene (reference sequence). CDR3 bases: TGTGCCAGCAGCTGGACGGTGGACACCCCTCGGGGGACCCAGTACTTC. As protein: CASSWTVDTPRGTQYF.

The CDR3, as DNA: TGTGCCAGCAGTTATCGGGAGTCCAACGAGCAGTACTTC. Amino acid sequence: CASSYRESNEQYF. J is TRBJ2-7 and V is TRBV6-5; D might be TRBD2 (6 bases). CDR1 MNHEY and CDR2 SVGAGI come from the germline V gene. CDR3 size: 13 residues. V lost 3 bases and J lost 5, with 11 bases in between.

The V and J genes are TRBV28 and TRBJ2-5; tentative D call: TRBD2 (6 bases). The CDR3 spans 14 residues. Germline V gene sequence: CDR1 MDHEN, CDR2 SYDVKM. In DNA, the CDR3 is TGTACCACAAGGAGAGCGGGTGAGGTAAAGACCCAGTACTTC. This codes for CTTRRAGEVKTQYF.

The chain is built from TRBV7-8 and TRBJ2-1; 9 nucleotides line up with TRBD1. Germline CDR1 is SGHVS and CDR2 is FQNEAQ. The CDR3 loop spans 15 amino acids. V lost 1 base and J lost 2; bases outside the gene matches: 0. CDR3 DNA sequence: TGTGCCAGCAGCTTAGGACAGGGGGCCTACAATGAGCAGTTCTTC. Protein product: CASSLGQGAYNEQFF.

The rearrangement uses TRBV11-2 and TRBJ2-7; D is ambiguous. Trimming cost V 4 bases and J 0 bases, with 10 bases left between them. The length of the CDR3 is 14 residues. Germline CDR1 SGHAT, CDR2 FQNNGV. As DNA, the CDR3 is TGTGCCAGCAGCTCTCCAGCTTTCTCCTACGAGCAGTACTTC. This encodes CASSSPAFSYEQYF.

The rearrangement uses TRBV5-1 and TRBJ2-2, with 9 nucleotides matching TRBD2. CDR1 SGHRS and CDR2 YFSETQ come from the germline V gene. The trim removed 0 bases at V and 5 bases at J, leaving 5 bases unmatched. This CDR3 spans 16 amino acids. Here the CDR3 DNA reads TGCGCCAGCAGCTTGGATTTGGCGGGAGGGACCGGGGAGCTGTTTTTT. Translated: CASSLDLAGGTGELFF.

This sequence joins TRBV18 and TRBJ2-2, with D possibly TRBD2 on 6 matching bases. CDR3 size: 15 residues. V lost 4 bases to trimming and J lost 1 base, with 10 bases between them. Germline CDR1 KGHSH, CDR2 LQKENI. The CDR3 loop reads CASSLGTENTGELFF. The CDR3, as DNA: TGTGCCAGCTCACTTGGGACTGAGAACACCGGGGAGCTGTTTTTT.

The chain couples TRBV27 to TRBJ2-7; 11 bases agree with TRBD1. V lost 7 bases, J lost 5 bases, and 4 bases stayed unmatched. Germline V gene sequence: CDR1 MNHEY, CDR2 SMNVEV (reference sequence). The CDR3 sequence is 13 residues long. The CDR3: CASIRTGGHEQYF. The CDR3 DNA reads as TGTGCCAGCATCCGGACAGGGGGCCACGAGCAGTACTTC.

This chain connects TRBV9 to TRBJ2-1, with 10 bases matching TRBD2. V lost 4 bases, J lost 4 bases, and 5 bases stayed unmatched. Germline loops: CDR1 SGDLS, CDR2 YYNGEE. The CDR3 extends over 15 amino acids. The CDR3 coding sequence is TGTGCCAGCAGCCTAACTAGCGGGGCGTACAATGAGCAGTTCTTC. Encoded protein: CASSLTSGAYNEQFF.

The gene calls are TRBV10-2 and TRBJ1-4, with a weak D call TRBD1 (5 bases). CDR3 length equals 15 residues. V was shortened by 8 bases and J by 2 bases, with 15 bases between the two germline ends. Germline CDR1 and CDR2: WSHSY and SAAADI. The CDR3 coding sequence is TGCGCCAGCGCGGGACTCGCCGGGACTAATGAAAAACTGTTTTTT. The encoded protein is CASAGLAGTNEKLFF.